This T cell receptor (beta chain) is from a study of T cell responses to AZD1222 COVID-19 vaccine. Study-wide results and caveats: Distributed over spike, vaccine-associated CD4 TCRs predominated at 160-218 and 743-854. Clonal diversity was possibly underestimated; the donors were predominantly white British and more often female. The number of AZD1222 recipients seropositive at baseline was only six. Spike-specific TCRs gained breadth and depth after people received two AZD1222 doses.

Notes on this clone: What it binds is not known.

Looked up from germline, CDR1 is SGHRS and CDR2 is YFSETQ. J lost 3 bases, V lost 2 bases, and 5 bases had no gene match. CDR3 length: 14 amino acids. The protocol was immunoSEQ multiplex PCR, while the TCRdb copy is restricted to in-frame clones and leaves out a portion. Counted here are some 120,000 clones, approximately 87% occurring once; the ten biggest clones make up around 12%. Specimen: peripheral blood, collected on day 0 of AZD1222 vaccination. This TCR came from an adult in good health. The chain couples TRBV5-1 to TRBJ2-7; TRBD2 matches 7 bases. The CDR3 DNA reads TGCGCCAGCAGCTTAAGACTAGCCCACTACGAGCAGTACTTC. This codes for CASSLRLAHYEQYF.